This entry lists 29 T cell receptor beta chains sequenced from one sample in a study of cytomegalovirus exposure and HLA in healthy donors. 13 Jbeta primers and 60 Vbeta primers were used for the PCR. Produced via immunoSEQ multiplex PCR; TCRdb's table is partial and in-frame only. The data contain approximately 170,000 clones, 80% of them seen just once; the ten biggest clones take up 1.9%. Sequenced input: PBMCs. The origin of the receptors is a human donor in good health.

CDR3 nucleotide sequence: TGTGCCAGCAGCTTTGGGTCGGGTTCGGAGACCCAGTACTTC. Translated, it gives CASSFGSGSETQYF. V usage is TRBV5-6 and J usage is TRBJ2-5; D unclear. Germline V CDR1 and CDR2: SGHDT, YYEEEE. The CDR3 covers 14 residues. V was shortened by 2 bases and J by 5 bases, with 13 bases between the two germline ends.

The gene calls are TRBV7-9 and TRBJ2-7; weak D call: TRBD1 (6 bases). The CDR3 spans 14 residues. The germline CDR1 and CDR2 sequences are SEHNR and FQNEAQ (reference sequence). With 4 bases removed from V and 1 base from J, the gap between germline ends came to 11 bases. The CDR3 is CASSSDSLSYEQYF. The CDR3 DNA sequence: TGTGCCAGCAGCTCGGACAGTCTTTCCTACGAGCAGTACTTC.

This sequence joins TRBV6-1 and TRBJ1-2; tentatively, D is TRBD1 (6 bases). V lost 9 bases and J 3 bases, leaving 14 bases between the germline ends. Germline CDR1 and CDR2: MNHNS and SASEGT. The CDR3 spans 13 residues. The CDR3 DNA follows: TGTGCCAGTGGGAGGGGGGGGGACTATGGCTACACCTTC. Protein: CASGRGGDYGYTF.

The rearrangement joins TRBV7-3 to TRBJ2-3; 9 bases map to TRBD2. Germline V CDR1 and CDR2: SGHTA, FQGTGA. V shed 5 bases, J shed 3 bases, and the junction held 3 bases outside the gene matches. The CDR3 is made up of 14 amino acids. The CDR3 nucleotides are TGTGCCAGCAGCGCTAGCGGGGCTACAGATACGCAGTATTTT. It yields the protein CASSASGATDTQYF.

The rearrangement joins TRBV4-2 to TRBJ2-1, with 10 bases lining up with TRBD2. The CDR3 is 16 residues long. J was trimmed by 6 bases and V by 0 bases; bases with no gene match: 5. Germline CDR1 and CDR2: LGHNA and YNFKEQ. The CDR3: CASSQDGSGGANEQFF. DNA of the CDR3: TGTGCCAGCAGCCAAGATGGGAGCGGGGGGGCCAATGAGCAGTTCTTC.

The chain links TRBV10-2 to TRBJ1-2; 8 nucleotides align to TRBD1. Unmatched junction bases numbered 12, after V lost 3 bases and J lost 6 bases. Germline-derived CDR1 and CDR2 are WSHSY and SAAADI. The CDR3 consists of 16 residues. CDR3 coding DNA: TGCGCCAGCAGTGAAAGGGACAGGCCACCTACCGATGGCTACACCTTC. Translating it yields CASSERDRPPTDGYTF.

Concerning this clone: The sample holds other DNA sequences that translate to the same CDR3. The chain is built from TRBV5-1 and TRBJ1-1; unclear D gene. This CDR3 has 12 amino acids. The V end was cut by 4 bases, the J end by 4 bases, with 8 bases between. Germline values: CDR1 SGHRS, CDR2 YFSETQ. The CDR3 nucleotides read TGCGCCAGCAGCCCGCCGGGCACTGAAGCTTTCTTT. Amino acids: CASSPPGTEAFF.

V is TRBV5-1 and J is TRBJ1-5; 12 bases fit TRBD1. CDR3 size: 18 residues. CDR1 is SGHRS and CDR2 is YFSETQ in the germline V gene. Germline trimming cut 4 bases from V and 0 bases from J; bases unmatched to any gene: 8. CDR3 nucleotide sequence: TGCGCCAGCAGCCCCGGGACAGGGGGCCCTTATAGCAATCAGCCCCAGCATTTT. The encoded protein is CASSPGTGGPYSNQPQHF.

The chain has TRBV4-1 and TRBJ1-1, with 7 bases aligning to TRBD1. V shed 3 bases, J shed 3 bases, and the junction held 7 bases outside the gene matches. The CDR3 runs to 15 residues. Per the germline V gene, CDR1 is MGHRA and CDR2 is YSYEKL. The CDR3 DNA reads TGCGCCAGCAGCCAGGGACAGCCAAGGGACACTGAAGCTTTCTTT. Translated: CASSQGQPRDTEAFF.

J is TRBJ1-1 and V is TRBV15; 9 nucleotides align to TRBD1. The germline V gene encodes CDR1 LNHNV and CDR2 YYDKDF (reference sequence). The CDR3 has 14 residues. Trimming removed 3 bases from V and 4 bases from J; junction bases left unmatched: 3. CDR3 region: CATSSDRGSTEAFF. In nucleotides, the CDR3 is TGTGCCACCAGCAGTGACAGGGGGAGCACTGAAGCTTTCTTT.

The chain has TRBV9 and TRBJ2-3, with TRBD2 matching 9 bases. The trim removed 4 bases at V and 3 bases at J, leaving 6 bases unmatched. The CDR3 spans 15 residues. CDR1 and CDR2 (germline): SGDLS, YYNGEE. The CDR3 reads CASSTHSGGTDTQYF. DNA for the CDR3: TGTGCCAGCAGCACTCACAGCGGGGGGACAGATACGCAGTATTTT.

The chain uses TRBV6-5 and TRBJ1-2; 7 positions match TRBD1. Germline CDR1 and CDR2: MNHEY and SVGAGI. CDR3 length equals 13 residues. V shed 6 bases and J 5 bases; nucleotides not matched to a gene: 6. The CDR3 here is CASRLGGGYGYTF. The DNA of the CDR3 is TGTGCCAGCAGATTAGGGGGCGGATATGGCTACACCTTC.

This clone was seen just once. V is TRBV5-1 and J is TRBJ2-5, with D perhaps matching TRBD1 (6 bases). Germline lookup yields CDR1 SGHRS and CDR2 YFSETQ. Trimming pared 5 bases from V and 3 bases from J, leaving 11 bases between. This CDR3 is 13 amino acids long. The CDR3 bases are TGCGCCAGCAGATGGACAGAGAAAGAGACCCAGTACTTC. Translating gives CASRWTEKETQYF.

V gene TRBV11-2 combines with J gene TRBJ2-3; possible D gene TRBD1, 5 bases. From germline, CDR1 is SGHAT and CDR2 FQNNGV. Trimming removed 2 bases at V and 0 bases at J, with 9 bases between. There are 15 residues in the CDR3. The CDR3, as DNA: TGTGCCAGCAGCTTACAGGGTTCTAGCACAGATACGCAGTATTTT. Its translation: CASSLQGSSTDTQYF.

The chain carries TRBV7-6 and TRBJ1-2; possibly TRBD1 for D (6 bases). With 3 bases removed from V and 2 bases from J, the gap between germline ends came to 7 bases. Germline V CDR1 and CDR2: SGHVS, FNYEAQ. This CDR3 is built from 13 residues. This chain's CDR3 is CASSFQGNYGYTF. The CDR3 nucleotides are TGTGCCAGCAGCTTTCAGGGGAACTATGGCTACACCTTC.

The chain is built from TRBV7-2 and TRBJ2-7; maybe TRBD1 (6 bases). CDR1 is SGHTA and CDR2 is FQGNSA in the germline V gene. Trimming shortened V by 5 bases and J by 3 bases, and 14 bases separated the two germline ends. This CDR3 contains 14 residues. CDR3 region: CASSPDQGHYEQYF. CDR3 nucleotides: TGTGCCAGCAGCCCGGACCAGGGGCACTACGAGCAGTACTTC.

The rearrangement joins TRBV7-9 to TRBJ1-1, with 8 positions matching TRBD1. With V trimmed by 5 bases and J by 4 bases, 12 bases remained unmatched. The CDR3 is 16 amino acids. In germline, CDR1 is SEHNR, CDR2 FQNEAQ (reference sequence). The CDR3 here is CASSRFSGGGGTEAFF. The DNA for the CDR3 is TGTGCCAGCAGCCGGTTTTCAGGGGGCGGTGGCACTGAAGCTTTCTTT.

V and J are TRBV4-1 and TRBJ1-4; TRBD1 agrees at 7 bases. The trim removed 1 base at V and 0 bases at J, leaving 5 bases unmatched. The germline CDR1 and CDR2 sequences are MGHRA and YSYEKL. The CDR3 length is 17 residues. Here the CDR3 DNA reads TGCGCCAGCAGCCAAGGTTGGCAGGGGGCAACTAATGAAAAACTGTTTTTT. Translating gives CASSQGWQGATNEKLFF.

V is TRBV7-9 and J is TRBJ1-1; D is perhaps TRBD1 (6 bases). CDR3 length equals 14 residues. V lost 5 bases and J 7 bases, leaving 17 bases between the germline ends. The V gene's germline CDR1 is SEHNR and CDR2 FQNEAQ (reference sequence). DNA for the CDR3: TGTGCCAGCAGCCATAGGGGCAGGGGTGATGAAGCTTTCTTT. It translates to CASSHRGRGDEAFF. Complete variable domain (other parts from reference TRBV7-9 and TRBJ1-1): DTGVSQNPRHKITKRGQNVTFRCDPISEHNRLYWYRQTLGQGPEFLTYFQNEAQLEKSRLLSDRFSAERPKGSFSTLEIQRTEQGDSAMYLCASSHRGRGDEAFFGQGTRLTVV.

The genes are TRBV7-8 and TRBJ2-7, with D possibly matching TRBD2 (5 bases). There are 16 residues in the CDR3. Trimming left V 0 bases short and J 1 base short, with 13 bases between. Germline V lookup: CDR1 SGHVS, CDR2 FQNEAQ. The CDR3 protein is CASSLAIGGRSYEQYF. The CDR3 DNA reads as TGTGCCAGCAGCTTAGCGATAGGAGGCAGGTCCTACGAGCAGTACTTC.

The chain combines TRBV4-1 with TRBJ1-6; 9 bases fit TRBD1. CDR3 length: 20 amino acids. The J segment lost 2 bases and the V segment lost 0 bases, leaving 11 bases of the junction unmatched. Germline CDR1 is MGHRA and CDR2 is YSYEKL. The CDR3 DNA reads as TGCGCCAGCAGCCAAGATTTTCGACAGGGGGGGACCCCCTATAATTCACCCCTCCACTTT. Its translation is CASSQDFRQGGTPYNSPLHF.

DNA of the CDR3: TGTGCCAGCAGCCAAGCGGAGTTCAATGAGCAGTTCTTC. Translating it yields CASSQAEFNEQFF. The J gene is TRBJ2-1, the V gene TRBV7-9; tentative D call: TRBD2 (5 bases). With 5 bases removed from V and 6 bases from J, the gap between germline ends came to 11 bases. Germline lookup yields CDR1 SEHNR and CDR2 FQNEAQ (reference sequence). CDR3 length: 13 residues.

This sequence joins TRBV5-1 and TRBJ2-3; TRBD1 might be the D (5 bases). Trimming removed 7 bases at V and 7 bases at J, with 7 bases between. This CDR3 region has 10 residues. CDR1 is SGHRS, CDR2 YFSETQ, per germline. The CDR3 is CASAGNTQYF. CDR3 DNA: TGCGCCAGCGCAGGGAATACGCAGTATTTT.

This clone occurred a few times. In nucleotides, the CDR3 is TGCAGCGTTGGGACAGGGAACACCGGGGAGCTGTTTTTT. Residues: CSVGTGNTGELFF. V is TRBV29-1 and J is TRBJ2-2, with 7 bases identical to TRBD1. This CDR3 is built from 13 residues. The trim removed 4 bases at V and 1 base at J, leaving 0 bases unmatched. CDR1 and CDR2 (germline): SQVTM, ANQGSEA.

V is TRBV4-3 and J is TRBJ1-3; D gene ambiguous. Trimming took 6 bases from V and 0 from J, leaving 6 bases between them. CDR1 LGHNA and CDR2 YSLEER come from the germline V gene. The CDR3 runs to 13 residues. This CDR3 is CASRNFSGNTIYF. DNA for the CDR3: TGCGCCAGCAGGAACTTCTCTGGAAACACCATATATTTT.

V is TRBV29-1 and J is TRBJ1-5; maybe TRBD1 (6 bases). V lost 4 bases and J 1 base, leaving 17 bases between the germline ends. The germline V gene encodes CDR1 SQVTM and CDR2 ANQGSEA. The CDR3 sequence is 16 residues long. The CDR3 region has the DNA TGCAGCGTTGGGACAGATAAGAATGGGAGCAATCAGCCCCAGCATTTT. This translates into CSVGTDKNGSNQPQHF.

This clone was counted a single time. The chain is built from TRBV6-1 and TRBJ2-6; D unresolved. The CDR3 loop spans 13 amino acids. CDR1 is MNHNS, CDR2 SASEGT, per germline. The V end was cut by 11 bases, the J end by 4 bases, with 12 bases between. CDR3 residues: CAATVPGANVLTF. The DNA of the CDR3 is TGTGCCGCCACAGTACCGGGGGCCAACGTCCTGACTTTC.

This clone was seen a few times. The gene calls are TRBV5-6 and TRBJ2-5; D call uncertain. This CDR3 comprises 12 residues. V was cut by 4 bases and J by 2 bases, with 6 bases left in between. Germline values: CDR1 SGHDT, CDR2 YYEEEE. This CDR3 is CASSLAQETQYF. In DNA form, the CDR3 reads TGTGCCAGCAGCCTTGCGCAAGAGACCCAGTACTTC.

This clone was observed a handful of times. The chain recombines TRBV5-6 with TRBJ2-7; the match to TRBD2 covers 8 bases. This CDR3 comprises 15 residues. Per the germline V gene, CDR1 is SGHDT and CDR2 is YYEEEE. Germline trimming cut 4 bases from V and 6 bases from J; bases unmatched to any gene: 12. As DNA, the CDR3 is TGTGCCAGCAGCCCTCTCGTCCGGGGGGGCTCCGAGCAGTACTTC. This encodes CASSPLVRGGSEQYF. The full variable domain, with the rest looked up from reference TRBV5-6 and TRBJ2-7, is DAGVTQSPTHLIKTRGQQVTLRCSPKSGHDTVSWYQQALGQGPQFIFQYYEEEERQRGNFPDRFSGHQFPNYSSELNVNALLLGDSALYLCASSPLVRGGSEQYFGPGTRLTVT.